A single TCR beta chain is shown here with its context. Libraries were prepared by immunoSEQ multiplex PCR; TCRdb keeps only in-frame clonotypes and omits some of them. Of under 40,000 clones in the sample, around 94% were seen once. Germline V CDR1 and CDR2: MDHEN, SYDVKM. This CDR3 region has 14 residues. Trimming removed 6 bases at V and 5 bases at J, with 16 bases between. This sample was taken from a study of graft-versus-host responses after intestinal transplantation. The starting material was PBMCs, obtained 16 days after intestinal transplant. This TCR was sampled from a human patient who received an intestinal transplant, so some T cells may come from the graft donor. The chain has TRBV28 and TRBJ2-5; the D is unclear. DNA of the CDR3: TGTGCCAGCAGAAAAGGCCCGGAGATCGAGACCCAGTACTTC. It is translated as CASRKGPEIETQYF.